This TCR beta chain was captured in a study of cytomegalovirus exposure and HLA in healthy donors. On this clone: Its antigen is as yet unknown.

Points from the study as a whole: In a later analysis, TCR beta V- and J-gene trimming showed a link to a missense DCLRE1C variant. Presence/absence analyses assumed roughly uniform sequencing depth across donors.

Vbeta (60) and Jbeta (13) primers were used in the PCR. The repertoire was sequenced with immunoSEQ multiplex PCR; TCRdb's copy has only in-frame clones and lacks some. The top ten hold about 1.2% of the sample, which has fewer than 200,000 clones, about 9.4% seen once. Germline CDR1 reads LGHNA; CDR2 reads YNFKEQ. V lost 4 bases to trimming and J lost 2 bases; unmatched junction nucleotides: 21. The CDR3 runs to 21 residues. Sequencing was performed on PBMCs. This chain uses TRBV4-2 with TRBJ2-2; 8 bases are a match to TRBD2. The receptor was derived from a young woman in good health and CMV-seropositive. CDR3 protein: CASSPKSLNGIAGGNTGELFF. DNA of the CDR3: TGTGCCAGCAGCCCAAAGTCCCTCAATGGTATCGCGGGAGGCAACACCGGGGAGCTGTTTTTT.